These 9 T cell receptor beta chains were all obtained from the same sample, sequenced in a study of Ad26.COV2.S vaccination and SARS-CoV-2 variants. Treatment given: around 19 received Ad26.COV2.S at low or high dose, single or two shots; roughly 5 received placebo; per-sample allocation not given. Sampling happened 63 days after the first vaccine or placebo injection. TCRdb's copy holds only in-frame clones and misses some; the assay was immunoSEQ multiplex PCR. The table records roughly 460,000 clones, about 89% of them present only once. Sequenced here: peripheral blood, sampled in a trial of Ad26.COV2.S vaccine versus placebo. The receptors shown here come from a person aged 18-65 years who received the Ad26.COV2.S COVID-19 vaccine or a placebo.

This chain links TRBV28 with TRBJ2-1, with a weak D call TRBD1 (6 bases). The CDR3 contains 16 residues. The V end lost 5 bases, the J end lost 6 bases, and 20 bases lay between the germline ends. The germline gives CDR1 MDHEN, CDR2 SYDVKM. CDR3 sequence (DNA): TGTGCCAGCAGTCCGTTTACAGGGACATTACGCAATGAGCAGTTCTTC. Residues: CASSPFTGTLRNEQFF.

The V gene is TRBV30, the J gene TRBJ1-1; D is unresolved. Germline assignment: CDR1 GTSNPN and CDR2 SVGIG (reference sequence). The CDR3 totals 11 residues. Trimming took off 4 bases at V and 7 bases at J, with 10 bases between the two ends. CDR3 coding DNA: TGTGCCTGGATTCGGCAGAATGAAGCTTTCTTT. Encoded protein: CAWIRQNEAFF. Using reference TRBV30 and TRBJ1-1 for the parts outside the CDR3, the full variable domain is SQTIHQWPATLVQPVGSPLSLECTVEGTSNPNLYWYRQAAGRGLQLLFYSVGIGQISSEVPQNLSASRPQDRQFILSSKKLLLSDSGFYLCAWIRQNEAFFGQGTRLTVV.

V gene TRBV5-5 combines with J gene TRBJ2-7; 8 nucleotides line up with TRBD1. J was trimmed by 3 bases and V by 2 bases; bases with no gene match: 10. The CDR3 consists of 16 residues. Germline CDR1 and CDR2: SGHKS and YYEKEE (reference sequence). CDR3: CASSFIPTGGFYEQYF. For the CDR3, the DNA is TGTGCCAGCAGCTTCATCCCAACAGGGGGATTCTACGAGCAGTACTTC.

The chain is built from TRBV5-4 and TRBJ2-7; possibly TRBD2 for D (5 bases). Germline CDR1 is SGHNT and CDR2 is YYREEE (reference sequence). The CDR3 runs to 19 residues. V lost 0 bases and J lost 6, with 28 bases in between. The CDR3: CASSLGPGETPFRWGEQYF. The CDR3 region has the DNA TGTGCCAGCAGCTTGGGTCCCGGGGAGACCCCTTTTCGATGGGGCGAGCAGTACTTC.

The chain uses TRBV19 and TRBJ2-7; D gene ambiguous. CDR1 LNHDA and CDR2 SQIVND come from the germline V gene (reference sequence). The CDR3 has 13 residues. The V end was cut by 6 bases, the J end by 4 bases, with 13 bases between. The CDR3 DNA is TGTGCCAGTAGAAGATCGATTCTATACGAGCAGTACTTC. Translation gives CASRRSILYEQYF.

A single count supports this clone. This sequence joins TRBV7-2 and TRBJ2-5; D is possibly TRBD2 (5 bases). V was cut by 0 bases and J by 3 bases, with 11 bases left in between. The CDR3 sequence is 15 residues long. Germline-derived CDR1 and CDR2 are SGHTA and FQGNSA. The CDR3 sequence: CASSLARLPEETQYF. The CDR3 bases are TGTGCCAGCAGCTTAGCCCGACTACCCGAAGAGACCCAGTACTTC.

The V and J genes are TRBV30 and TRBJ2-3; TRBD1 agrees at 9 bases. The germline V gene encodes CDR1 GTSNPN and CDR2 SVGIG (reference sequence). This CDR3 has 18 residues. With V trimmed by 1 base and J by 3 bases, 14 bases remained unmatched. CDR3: CAWSDQLPGQGLTDTQYF. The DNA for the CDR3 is TGTGCCTGGAGTGACCAACTACCGGGACAGGGCTTGACAGATACGCAGTATTTT.

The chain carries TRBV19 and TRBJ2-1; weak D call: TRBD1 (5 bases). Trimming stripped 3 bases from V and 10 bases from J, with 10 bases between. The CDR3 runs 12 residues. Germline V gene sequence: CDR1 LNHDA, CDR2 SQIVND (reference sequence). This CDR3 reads CASSIQGFEQFF. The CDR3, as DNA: TGTGCCAGTAGTATCCAGGGTTTCGAGCAGTTCTTC.

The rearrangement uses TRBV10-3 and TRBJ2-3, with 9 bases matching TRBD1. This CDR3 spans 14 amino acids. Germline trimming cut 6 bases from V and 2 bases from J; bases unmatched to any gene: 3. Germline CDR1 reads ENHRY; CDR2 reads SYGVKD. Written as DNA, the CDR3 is TGTGCCATCAGGGGACAGGGCACCACAGATACGCAGTATTTT. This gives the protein CAIRGQGTTDTQYF.